This T cell receptor beta chain was captured in a study of shared clonotypes between healthy human individuals. Study context: Researchers drew samples from two women and a few men aged 18 to 49.

Overall study findings and caveats: Clonotypes which were not shared had lower generation probabilities than clonotypes that all four donors shared. Genetic and exposure-history diversity was limited by the small donor number.

The V end lost 9 bases, the J end lost 2 bases, and 5 bases lay between the germline ends. The germline V gene has CDR1 LNHDA and CDR2 SQIVND (reference sequence). The CDR3 extends over 10 amino acids. The data were produced by immunoSEQ multiplex PCR, yet TCRdb's version contains in-frame clones alone and is incomplete. The sample has millions of clones; 85% to 95% are singletons. Turning to this clone: Antigen: not known.

Naive CD8 cells, CD45RO-negative and positively selected for CCR7, excluded terminally differentiated effector memory CD45RA+ cells. Participating donors were healthy, HIV-negative adults free of recent acute infections or vaccinations. The chain is built from TRBV19 and TRBJ2-7; D gene ambiguous. This sequence originates from a young man in good health. Some clones in this sample may be carry-over from other donors' samples. Specimen: naive CD8+ T cells from PBMCs. The CDR3 region is CASGAYEQYF. The CDR3 DNA follows: TGTGCCAGCGGAGCCTACGAGCAGTACTTC.